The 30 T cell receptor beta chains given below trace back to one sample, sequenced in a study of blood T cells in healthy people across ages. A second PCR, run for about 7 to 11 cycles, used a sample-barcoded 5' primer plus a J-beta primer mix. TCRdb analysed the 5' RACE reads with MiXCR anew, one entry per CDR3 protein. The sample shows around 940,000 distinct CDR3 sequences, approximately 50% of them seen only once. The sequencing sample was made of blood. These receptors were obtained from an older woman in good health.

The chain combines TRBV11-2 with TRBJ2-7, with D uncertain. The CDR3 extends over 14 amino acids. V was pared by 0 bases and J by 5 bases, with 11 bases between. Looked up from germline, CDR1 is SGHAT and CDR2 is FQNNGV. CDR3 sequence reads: CASSLDRRYHEQYF. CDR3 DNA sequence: TGTGCCAGCAGCTTAGATAGGCGTTATCACGAGCAGTACTTC.

CDR3 in amino acids: CSVVGPSASGRLDTQYF. The CDR3 coding sequence is TGCAGCGTTGTGGGTCCCTCGGCTAGCGGGAGGCTGGATACGCAGTATTTT. The chain recombines TRBV29-1 with TRBJ2-3; 11 bases match TRBD2. The CDR3 covers 17 residues. Trimming removed 4 bases from V and 6 bases from J; junction bases left unmatched: 15. Germline CDR1 SQVTM, CDR2 ANQGSEA.

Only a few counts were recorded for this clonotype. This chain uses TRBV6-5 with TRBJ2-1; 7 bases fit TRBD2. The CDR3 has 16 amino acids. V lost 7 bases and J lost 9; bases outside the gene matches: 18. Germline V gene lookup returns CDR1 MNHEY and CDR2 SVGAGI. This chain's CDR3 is CASIYFRASGESEQFF. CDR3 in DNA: TGTGCCAGCATCTATTTTAGGGCTAGCGGAGAGAGTGAGCAGTTCTTC.

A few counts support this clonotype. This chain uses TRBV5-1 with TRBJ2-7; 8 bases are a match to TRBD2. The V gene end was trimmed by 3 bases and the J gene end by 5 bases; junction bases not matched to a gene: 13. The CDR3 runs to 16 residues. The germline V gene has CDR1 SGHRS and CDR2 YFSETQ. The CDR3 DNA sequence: TGCGCCAGCAGCTCCTCTTACCGGGCCGGGGGGGACGAGCAGTACTTC. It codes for CASSSSYRAGGDEQYF.

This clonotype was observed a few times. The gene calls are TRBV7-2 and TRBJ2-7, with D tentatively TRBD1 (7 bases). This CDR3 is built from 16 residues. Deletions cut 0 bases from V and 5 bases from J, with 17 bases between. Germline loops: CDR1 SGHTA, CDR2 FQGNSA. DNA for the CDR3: TGTGCCAGCAGCTTAGCTAGGGCAGGGGGGCTCAACGAGCAGTACTTC. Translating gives CASSLARAGGLNEQYF.

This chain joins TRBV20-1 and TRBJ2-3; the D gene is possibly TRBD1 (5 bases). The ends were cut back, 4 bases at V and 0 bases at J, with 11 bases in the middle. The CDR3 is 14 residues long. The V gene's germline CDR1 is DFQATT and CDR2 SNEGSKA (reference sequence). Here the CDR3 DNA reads TGCAGTGCTAACAGGTTTGGGAGCACAGATACGCAGTATTTT. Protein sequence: CSANRFGSTDTQYF.

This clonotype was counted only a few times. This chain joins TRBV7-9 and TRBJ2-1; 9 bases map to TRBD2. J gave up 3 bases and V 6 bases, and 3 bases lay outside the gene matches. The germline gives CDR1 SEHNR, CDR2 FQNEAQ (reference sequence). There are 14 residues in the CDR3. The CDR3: CASRLAGHYNEQFF. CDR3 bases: TGTGCCAGCAGACTAGCGGGCCACTACAATGAGCAGTTCTTC.

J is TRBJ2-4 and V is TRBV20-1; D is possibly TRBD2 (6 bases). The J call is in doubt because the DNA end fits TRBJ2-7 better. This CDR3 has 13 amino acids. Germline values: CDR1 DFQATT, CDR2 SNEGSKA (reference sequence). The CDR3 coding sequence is TGCAGTGCTAAACGGGACTTGGGGGGCGAGCAGTACTTC. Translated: CSAKRDLGGEQYF.

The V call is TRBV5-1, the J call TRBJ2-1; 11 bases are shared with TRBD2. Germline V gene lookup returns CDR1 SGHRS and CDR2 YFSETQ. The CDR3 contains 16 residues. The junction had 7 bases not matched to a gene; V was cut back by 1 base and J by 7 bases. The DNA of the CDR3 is TGCGCCAGCAGCTTGTCTGGTAGCGGGAGGGAGAATGAGCAGTTCTTC. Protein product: CASSLSGSGRENEQFF.

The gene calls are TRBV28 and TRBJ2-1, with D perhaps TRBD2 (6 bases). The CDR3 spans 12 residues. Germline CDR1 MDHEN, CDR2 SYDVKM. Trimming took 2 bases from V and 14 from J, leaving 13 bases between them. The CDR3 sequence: CASSLMRRAKFF. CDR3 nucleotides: TGTGCCAGCAGTTTAATGCGGAGGGCCAAGTTCTTC.

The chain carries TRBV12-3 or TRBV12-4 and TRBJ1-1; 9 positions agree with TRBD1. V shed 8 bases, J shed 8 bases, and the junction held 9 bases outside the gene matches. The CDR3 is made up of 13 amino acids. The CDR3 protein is CASGTGQIWEAFF. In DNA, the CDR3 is TGTGCCAGCGGGACAGGGCAGATTTGGGAAGCTTTCTTT.

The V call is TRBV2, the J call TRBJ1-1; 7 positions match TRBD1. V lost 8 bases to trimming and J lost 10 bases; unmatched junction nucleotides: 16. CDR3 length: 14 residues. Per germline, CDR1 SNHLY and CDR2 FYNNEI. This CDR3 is CASQSQDRTHGAFF. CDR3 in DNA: TGTGCCAGCCAAAGTCAGGACAGGACCCACGGAGCTTTCTTT.

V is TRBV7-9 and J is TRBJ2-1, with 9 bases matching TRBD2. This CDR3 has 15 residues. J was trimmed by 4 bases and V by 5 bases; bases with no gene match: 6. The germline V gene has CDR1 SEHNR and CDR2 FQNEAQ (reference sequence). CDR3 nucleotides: TGTGCCAGCAGCACCAGACTAGCGGATTACAATGAGCAGTTCTTC. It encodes CASSTRLADYNEQFF.

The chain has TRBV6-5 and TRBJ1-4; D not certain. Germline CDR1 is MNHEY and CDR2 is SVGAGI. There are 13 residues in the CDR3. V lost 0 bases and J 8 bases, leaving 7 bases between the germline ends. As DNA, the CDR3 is TGTGCCAGCAGTTACTCGTTAGGAGAAAAACTGTTTTTT. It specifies CASSYSLGEKLFF.

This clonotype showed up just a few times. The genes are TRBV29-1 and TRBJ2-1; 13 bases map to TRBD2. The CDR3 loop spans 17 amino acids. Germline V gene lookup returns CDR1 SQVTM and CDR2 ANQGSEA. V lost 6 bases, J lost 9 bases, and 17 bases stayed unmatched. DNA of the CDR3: TGCAGCGTGGGAGGGACTAGCGGGAACCGGATGGGTGGTGAGCAGTTCTTC. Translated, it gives CSVGGTSGNRMGGEQFF.

The CDR3 DNA reads as TGTGCCAGCAGTGAACTGAAATCCGGATACGAGCAGTACTTC. Its protein is CASSELKSGYEQYF. The rearrangement uses TRBV6-1 and TRBJ2-7; no reliable D call. The CDR3 extends over 14 amino acids. V lost 2 bases and J lost 4, with 12 bases in between. Germline V lookup: CDR1 MNHNS, CDR2 SASEGT.

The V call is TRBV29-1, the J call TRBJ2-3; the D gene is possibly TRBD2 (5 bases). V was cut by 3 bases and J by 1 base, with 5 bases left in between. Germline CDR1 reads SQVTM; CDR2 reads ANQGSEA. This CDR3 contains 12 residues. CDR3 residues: CSVEEGTDTQYF. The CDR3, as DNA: TGCAGCGTTGAGGAGGGCACAGATACGCAGTATTTT.

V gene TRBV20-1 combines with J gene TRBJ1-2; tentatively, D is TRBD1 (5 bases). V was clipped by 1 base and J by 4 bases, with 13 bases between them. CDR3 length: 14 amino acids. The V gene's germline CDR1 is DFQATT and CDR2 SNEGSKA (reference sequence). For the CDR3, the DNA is TGCAGTGCTAGAGTATTTCCAAGGGGCTATGGCTACACCTTC. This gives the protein CSARVFPRGYGYTF.

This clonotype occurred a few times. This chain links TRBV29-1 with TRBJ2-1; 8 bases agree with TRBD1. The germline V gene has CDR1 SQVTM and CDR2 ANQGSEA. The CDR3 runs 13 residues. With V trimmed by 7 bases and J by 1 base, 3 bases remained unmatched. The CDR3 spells CSAGQGSYNEQFF. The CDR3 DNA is TGCAGCGCCGGACAGGGTTCCTACAATGAGCAGTTCTTC.

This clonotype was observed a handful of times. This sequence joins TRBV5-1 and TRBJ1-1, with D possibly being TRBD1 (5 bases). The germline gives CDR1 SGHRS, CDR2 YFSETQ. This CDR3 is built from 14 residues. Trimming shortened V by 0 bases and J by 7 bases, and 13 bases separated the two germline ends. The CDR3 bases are TGCGCCAGCAGCTTGGTCATCGGGGGGAGTGAAGCTTTCTTT. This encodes CASSLVIGGSEAFF.

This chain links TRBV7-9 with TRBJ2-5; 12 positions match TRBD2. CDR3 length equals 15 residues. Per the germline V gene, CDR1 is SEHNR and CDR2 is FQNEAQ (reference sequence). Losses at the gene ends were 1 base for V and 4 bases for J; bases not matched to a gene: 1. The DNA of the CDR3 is TGTGCCAGCAGCTTAGTGACTAGCGGGAGAGAGACCCAGTACTTC. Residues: CASSLVTSGRETQYF.

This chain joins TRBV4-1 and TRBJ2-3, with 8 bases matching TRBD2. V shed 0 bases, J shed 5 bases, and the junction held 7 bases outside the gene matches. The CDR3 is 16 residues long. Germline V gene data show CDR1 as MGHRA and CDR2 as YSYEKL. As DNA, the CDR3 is TGCGCCAGCAGCCAAGATGGCCTAGCGGGTATAGATACGCAGTATTTT. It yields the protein CASSQDGLAGIDTQYF.

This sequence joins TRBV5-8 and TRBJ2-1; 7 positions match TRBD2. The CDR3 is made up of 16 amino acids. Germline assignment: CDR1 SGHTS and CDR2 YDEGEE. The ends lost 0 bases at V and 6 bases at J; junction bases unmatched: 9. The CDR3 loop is CASSLAGREPGNEQFF. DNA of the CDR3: TGTGCCAGCAGCTTGGCCGGGCGGGAGCCTGGCAATGAGCAGTTCTTC.

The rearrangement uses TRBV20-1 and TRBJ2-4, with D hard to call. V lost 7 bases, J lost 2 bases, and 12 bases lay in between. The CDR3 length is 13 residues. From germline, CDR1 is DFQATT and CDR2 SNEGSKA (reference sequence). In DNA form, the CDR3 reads TGCAGTGGCGTAGAGAGGACCAAAAACATTCAGTACTTC. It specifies CSGVERTKNIQYF.

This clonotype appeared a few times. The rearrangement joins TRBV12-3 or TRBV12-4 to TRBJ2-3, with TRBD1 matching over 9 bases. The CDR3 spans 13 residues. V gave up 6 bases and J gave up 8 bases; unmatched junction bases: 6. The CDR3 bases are TGTGCCAGCAGCGGGACAGGGTACGGTACGCAGTATTTT. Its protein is CASSGTGYGTQYF.

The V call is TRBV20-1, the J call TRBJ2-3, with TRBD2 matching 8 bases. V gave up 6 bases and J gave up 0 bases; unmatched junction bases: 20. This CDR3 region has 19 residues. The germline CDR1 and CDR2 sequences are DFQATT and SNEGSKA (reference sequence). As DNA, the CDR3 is TGCAGTGCGGCAAAAACTAGCGGTGGATGGGCCTCTAGCACAGATACGCAGTATTTT. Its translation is CSAAKTSGGWASSTDTQYF.

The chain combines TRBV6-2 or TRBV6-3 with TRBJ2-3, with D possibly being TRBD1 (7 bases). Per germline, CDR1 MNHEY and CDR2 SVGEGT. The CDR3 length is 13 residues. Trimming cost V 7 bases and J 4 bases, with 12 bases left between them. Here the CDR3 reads CASKGAGSDTQYF. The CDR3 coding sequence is TGTGCCAGCAAGGGGGCGGGATCAGATACGCAGTATTTT.

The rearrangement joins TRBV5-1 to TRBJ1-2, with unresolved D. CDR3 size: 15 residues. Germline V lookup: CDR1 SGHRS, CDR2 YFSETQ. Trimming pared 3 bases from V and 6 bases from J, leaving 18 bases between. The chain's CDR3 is CASSSGGRSRDGYTF. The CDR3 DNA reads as TGCGCCAGCAGCTCGGGTGGACGGAGCCGGGATGGCTACACCTTC.

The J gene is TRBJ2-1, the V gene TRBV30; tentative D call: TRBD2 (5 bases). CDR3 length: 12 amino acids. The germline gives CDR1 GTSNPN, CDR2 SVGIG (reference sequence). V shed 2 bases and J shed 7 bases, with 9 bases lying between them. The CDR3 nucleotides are TGTGCCTGGAGTACCACGGGGAATGAGCAGTTCTTC. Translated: CAWSTTGNEQFF.

The DNA of the CDR3 is TGTGCCAGCAGTTTCGCCCCCATTGGGAGCGGGAGGTACAATGAGCAGTTCTTC. Protein: CASSFAPIGSGRYNEQFF. The chain joins TRBV28 to TRBJ2-1; 9 bases are shared with TRBD2. The length of the CDR3 is 18 residues. CDR1 and CDR2 (germline): MDHEN, SYDVKM. The ends lost 3 bases at V and 4 bases at J; junction bases unmatched: 13. Combining the CDR3 with reference TRBV28 and TRBJ2-1 gives the whole variable domain DVKVTQSSRYLVKRTGEKVFLECVQDMDHENMFWYRQDPGLGLRLIYFSYDVKMKEKGDIPEGYSVSREKKERFSLILESASTNQTSMYLCASSFAPIGSGRYNEQFFGPGTRLTVL.